Listed below are T cell receptor beta chains from one sample, sequenced in a study of type 1 regulatory T cells. TCRdb passed the reads through MiXCR, listing each CDR3 protein once. Of 75,000 to 100,000 distinct CDR3 sequences in the sample, roughly a third were seen once. The sample consisted of CD4+ T cells, either the whole sample or a sorted fraction (not recorded which). These receptors all stem from a human donor in good health. CDR3s include the opening cysteine and the closing phenylalanine or tryptophan. A D gene is named only where the DNA matches it firmly. A row's size may be missing; if present it is once, few, many or a size class.

j_call v_call clone_size d_call cdr3_aa cdr3_nt
TRBJ2-1 TRBV7-7 few - CASSLGRHLEDEQFF TGTGCCAGCAGCTTGGGCAGGCACCTTGAGGATGAGCAGTTCTTC
TRBJ2-5 TRBV6-1 - TRBD2 CASSANRASGSLGTQYF TGTGCCAGCAGTGCAAATCGGGCTAGCGGGAGCTTGGGGACCCAGTACTTC
TRBJ2-3 TRBV7-9 - TRBD2 CASSLGPHQLAPSTDTQYF TGTGCCAGCAGCTTAGGTCCCCACCAACTAGCGCCAAGCACAGATACGCAGTATTTT
TRBJ2-6 TRBV30 - TRBD1 CAWRPKDRGSTGANVLTF TGTGCCTGGAGGCCAAAAGACAGGGGGTCCACTGGGGCCAACGTCCTGACTTTC
TRBJ1-2 TRBV20-1 - - CSARDKSGVDGYTF TGCAGTGCTAGAGATAAGTCCGGGGTAGATGGCTACACCTTC
TRBJ2-1 TRBV7-2 few - CASSFGTVFNEQFF TGTGCCAGCAGCTTCGGGACCGTATTCAATGAGCAGTTCTTC
TRBJ2-1 TRBV5-1 - - CASSLESGLYNEQFF TGCGCCAGCAGCTTGGAGTCAGGGCTCTACAATGAGCAGTTCTTC
TRBJ2-7 TRBV29-1 - TRBD1 CSGRDRVSYEQYF TGCAGCGGCCGGGACAGGGTCTCCTACGAGCAGTACTTC
TRBJ2-7 TRBV27 few - CASSSQLGPYEQYF TGTGCCAGCAGTTCCCAACTAGGCCCCTACGAGCAGTACTTC
TRBJ2-5 TRBV5-1 - TRBD2 CASSLESSGQETQYF TGCGCCAGCAGCTTGGAGTCTAGCGGCCAAGAGACCCAGTACTTC
TRBJ2-3 TRBV7-8 - TRBD2 CASRGRRVRTDTQYF TGTGCCAGCCGCGGGAGGAGGGTACGCACAGATACGCAGTATTTT
TRBJ2-3 TRBV29-1 - - CSSGTDTQYF TGCAGCAGCGGCACAGATACGCAGTATTTT
TRBJ2-5 TRBV29-1 - TRBD2 CSVDGGPSGRGGETQYF TGCAGCGTTGATGGGGGGCCTAGCGGGAGGGGTGGGGAGACCCAGTACTTC
TRBJ2-5 TRBV20-1 few - CSARGLDWTSSQYF TGCAGTGCTAGAGGACTGGACTGGACGTCGTCCCAGTACTTC
TRBJ2-3 TRBV24-1 - TRBD1 CATSDRDRGTDTQYF TGTGCCACCAGTGACCGGGACAGGGGCACAGATACGCAGTATTTT
TRBJ2-5 TRBV9 many TRBD2 CASYRGSRETQYF TGTGCCAGCTATCGCGGGAGTAGGGAGACCCAGTACTTC
TRBJ1-5 TRBV18 few TRBD1 CASYPGQASNQPQHF TGTGCCAGCTACCCGGGACAGGCTAGCAATCAGCCCCAGCATTTT
TRBJ2-4 TRBV27 - - CASSQQEGARTKNIQYF TGTGCCAGCAGTCAACAGGAGGGGGCCCGAACCAAAAACATTCAGTACTTC
TRBJ1-1 TRBV20-1 - - CSARPSGALGNTEAFF TGCAGTGCTAGACCCTCGGGGGCATTGGGAAACACTGAAGCTTTCTTT
TRBJ1-1 TRBV20-1 - TRBD1 CSARFLPGQGPGVEAFF TGCAGTGCTAGGTTTTTGCCGGGACAGGGCCCGGGGGTTGAAGCTTTCTTT
TRBJ2-3 TRBV3-1 - - CASSQGGPDTQYF TGTGCCAGCAGCCAAGGGGGACCAGATACGCAGTATTTT
TRBJ2-3 TRBV2 few TRBD1 CASNQGATDTQYF TGTGCCAGCAATCAGGGGGCAACAGATACGCAGTATTTT
TRBJ2-5 TRBV7-9 - TRBD1 CASSWDSGETQYF TGTGCCAGCAGCTGGGACAGTGGGGAGACCCAGTACTTC
TRBJ1-3 TRBV5-4 few - CASSSGQPGNTIYF TGTGCCAGCAGCTCGGGACAACCTGGAAACACCATATATTTT
TRBJ1-1 TRBV7-9 - - CASSPPGNTEAFF TGTGCCAGCAGCCCACCCGGGAACACTGAAGCTTTCTTT